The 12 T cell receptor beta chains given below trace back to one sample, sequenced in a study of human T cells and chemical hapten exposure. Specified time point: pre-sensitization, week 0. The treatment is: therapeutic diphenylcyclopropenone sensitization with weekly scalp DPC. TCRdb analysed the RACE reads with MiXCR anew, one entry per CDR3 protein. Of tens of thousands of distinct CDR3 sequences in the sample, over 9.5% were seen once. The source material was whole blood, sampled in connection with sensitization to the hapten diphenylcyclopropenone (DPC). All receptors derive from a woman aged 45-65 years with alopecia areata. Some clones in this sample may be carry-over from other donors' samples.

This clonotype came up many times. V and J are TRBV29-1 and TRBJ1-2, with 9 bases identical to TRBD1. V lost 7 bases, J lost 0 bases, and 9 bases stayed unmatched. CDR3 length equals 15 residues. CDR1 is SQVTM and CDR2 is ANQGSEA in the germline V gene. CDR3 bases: TGCAGCGCCGTGGATGGGGACAGGGCTAACTATGGCTACACCTTC. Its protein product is CSAVDGDRANYGYTF.

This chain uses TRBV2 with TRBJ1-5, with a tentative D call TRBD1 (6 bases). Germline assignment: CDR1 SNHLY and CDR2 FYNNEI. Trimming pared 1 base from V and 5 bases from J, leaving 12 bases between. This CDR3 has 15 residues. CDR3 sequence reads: CASSEVRTAHQPQHF. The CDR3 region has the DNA TGTGCCAGCAGTGAAGTCCGGACAGCACATCAGCCCCAGCATTTT.

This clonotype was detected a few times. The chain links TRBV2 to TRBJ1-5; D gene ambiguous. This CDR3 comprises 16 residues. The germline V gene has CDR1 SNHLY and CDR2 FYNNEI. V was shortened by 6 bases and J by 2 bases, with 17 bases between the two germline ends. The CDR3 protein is CASRSGDGWGNQPQHF. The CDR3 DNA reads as TGTGCCAGCAGGAGCGGGGATGGTTGGGGCAATCAGCCCCAGCATTTT.

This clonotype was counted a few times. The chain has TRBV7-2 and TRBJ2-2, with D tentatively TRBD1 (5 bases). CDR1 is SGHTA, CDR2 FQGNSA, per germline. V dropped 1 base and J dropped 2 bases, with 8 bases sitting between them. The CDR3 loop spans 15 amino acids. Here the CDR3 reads CASSLGQGNTGELFF. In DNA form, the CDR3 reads TGTGCCAGCAGCTTAGGGCAGGGAAACACCGGGGAGCTGTTTTTT.

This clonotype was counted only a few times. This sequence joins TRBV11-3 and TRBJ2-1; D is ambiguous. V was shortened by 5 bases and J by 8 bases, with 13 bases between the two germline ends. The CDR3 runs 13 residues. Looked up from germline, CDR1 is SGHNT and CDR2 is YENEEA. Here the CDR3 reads CASSPRFSDEQFF. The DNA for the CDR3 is TGTGCCAGCAGCCCTAGGTTTTCCGATGAGCAGTTCTTC.

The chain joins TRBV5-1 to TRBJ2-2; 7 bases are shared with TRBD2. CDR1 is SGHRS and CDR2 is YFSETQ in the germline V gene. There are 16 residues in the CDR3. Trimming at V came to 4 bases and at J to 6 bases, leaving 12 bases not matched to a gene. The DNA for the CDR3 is TGCGCCAGCAGCGCAGAGCGGGGAGTGGAGGCCGGGGAGCTGTTTTTT. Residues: CASSAERGVEAGELFF.

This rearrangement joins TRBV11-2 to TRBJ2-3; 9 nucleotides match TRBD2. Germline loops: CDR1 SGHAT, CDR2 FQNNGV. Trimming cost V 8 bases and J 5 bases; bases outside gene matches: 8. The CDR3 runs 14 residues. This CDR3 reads CASGRTSAKDTQYF. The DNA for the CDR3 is TGTGCCAGCGGCCGGACTAGCGCCAAAGATACGCAGTATTTT.

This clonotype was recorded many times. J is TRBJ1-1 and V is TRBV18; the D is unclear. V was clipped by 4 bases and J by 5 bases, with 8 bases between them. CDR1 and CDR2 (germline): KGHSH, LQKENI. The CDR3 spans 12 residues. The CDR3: CASSRDWTEAFF. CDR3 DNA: TGTGCCAGCTCACGCGACTGGACTGAAGCTTTCTTT.

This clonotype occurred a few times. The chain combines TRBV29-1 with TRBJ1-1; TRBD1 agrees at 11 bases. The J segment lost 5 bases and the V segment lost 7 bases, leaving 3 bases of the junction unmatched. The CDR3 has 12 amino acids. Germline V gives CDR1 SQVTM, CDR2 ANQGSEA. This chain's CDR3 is CSGGTGGTEAFF. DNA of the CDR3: TGCAGCGGTGGGACAGGGGGTACTGAAGCTTTCTTT.

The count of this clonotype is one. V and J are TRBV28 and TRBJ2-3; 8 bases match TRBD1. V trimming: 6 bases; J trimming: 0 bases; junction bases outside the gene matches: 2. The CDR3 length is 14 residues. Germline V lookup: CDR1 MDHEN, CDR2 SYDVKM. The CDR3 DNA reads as TGTGCCAGCAGGACAGGGGCAAGCACAGATACGCAGTATTTT. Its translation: CASRTGASTDTQYF.

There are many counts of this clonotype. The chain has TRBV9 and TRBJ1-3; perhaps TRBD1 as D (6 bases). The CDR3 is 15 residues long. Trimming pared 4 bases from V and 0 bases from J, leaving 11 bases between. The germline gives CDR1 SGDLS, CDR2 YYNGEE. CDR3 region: CASSRQDPSGNTIYF. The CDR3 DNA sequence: TGTGCCAGCAGCCGACAGGACCCCTCTGGAAACACCATATATTTT.

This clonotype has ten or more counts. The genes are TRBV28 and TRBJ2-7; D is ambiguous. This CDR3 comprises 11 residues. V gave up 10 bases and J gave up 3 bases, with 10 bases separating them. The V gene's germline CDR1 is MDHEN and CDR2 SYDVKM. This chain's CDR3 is CATKKLYEQYF. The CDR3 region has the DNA TGTGCCACCAAGAAGCTCTACGAGCAGTACTTC.